Listed here are 29 T cell receptor beta chains from one sample, sequenced in a study of T-cell memory formation after mild COVID-19. TCRdb called the 5' RACE reads again in MiXCR, with one record for every CDR3 protein. The sample records a few hundred thousand distinct CDR3 sequences, roughly 25% being singletons. The sample taken for sequencing was PBMCs or a T cell subset sorted from them (not recorded which). Receptor source: an adult woman who had mild COVID-19 (a few samples of this study predate the infection). Cell type and time point are not known.

The V and J genes are TRBV6-2 or TRBV6-3 and TRBJ2-7; 7 positions agree with TRBD1. Germline V gene sequence: CDR1 MNHEY, CDR2 SVGEGT. The CDR3 is made up of 16 amino acids. The V gene end was trimmed by 6 bases and the J gene end by 4 bases; junction bases not matched to a gene: 15. The CDR3 loop reads CASRYETGQKSYEQYF. The CDR3 DNA is TGTGCCAGCAGATATGAAACGGGACAGAAATCTTACGAGCAGTACTTC.

CDR3 in amino acids: CSVGFPYEQYF. The CDR3 nucleotides are TGCAGTGTCGGGTTTCCCTACGAGCAGTACTTC. V usage is TRBV20-1 and J usage is TRBJ2-7; D is undetermined. This CDR3 is 11 amino acids long. Between the trimmed V and J ends, which lost 7 bases and 2 bases, there was a span of 9 bases. Germline values: CDR1 DFQATT, CDR2 SNEGSKA (reference sequence).

This clonotype was observed a handful of times. The chain is built from TRBV24-1 and TRBJ2-3, with TRBD2 identical over 7 bases. Germline V gene sequence: CDR1 KGHDR, CDR2 SFDVKD. The CDR3 runs 16 residues. V dropped 0 bases and J dropped 5; count of bases not matched to a gene: 7. The CDR3 loop reads CATSDLAGVVGDTQYF. DNA for the CDR3: TGTGCCACCAGTGATTTGGCGGGAGTGGTAGGAGATACGCAGTATTTT.

The CDR3 is CASSQVDSSYEQYF. CDR3 nucleotide sequence: TGTGCCAGCAGCCAAGTGGATTCCTCCTACGAGCAGTACTTC. The chain uses TRBV3-1 and TRBJ2-7; D is undetermined. V lost 1 base and J lost 0, with 7 bases in between. CDR1 and CDR2 (germline): LGHDT, YNNKEL (reference sequence). The CDR3 is 14 amino acids.

This clonotype came up a few times. The chain combines TRBV18 with TRBJ1-3; D gene ambiguous. This CDR3 spans 15 amino acids. Germline CDR1 is KGHSH and CDR2 is LQKENI. V lost 0 bases and J lost 1, with 7 bases in between. The CDR3 region is CASSPPGKSGNTIYF. The CDR3 DNA follows: TGTGCCAGCTCACCACCCGGGAAGTCTGGAAACACCATATATTTT. The whole variable domain, remainder taken from reference TRBV18 and TRBJ1-3, is NAGVMQNPRHLVRRRGQEARLRCSPMKGHSHVYWYRQLPEEGLKFMVYLQKENIIDESGMPKERFSAEFPKEGPSILRIQQVVRGDSAAYFCASSPPGKSGNTIYFGEGSWLTVV.

The J gene is TRBJ2-5, the V gene TRBV4-2, with D possibly matching TRBD1 (6 bases). CDR3 length: 15 residues. V was clipped by 0 bases and J by 12 bases, with 20 bases between them. Germline lookup yields CDR1 LGHNA and CDR2 YNFKEQ. The CDR3 sequence: CASSQEDAQTGKKYF. The CDR3 bases are TGTGCCAGCAGCCAAGAGGATGCGCAAACAGGGAAAAAGTACTTC.

This chain uses TRBV4-1 with TRBJ2-1; D gene ambiguous. V lost 4 bases and J lost 6, with 10 bases in between. Per germline, CDR1 MGHRA and CDR2 YSYEKL. There are 13 residues in the CDR3. Here the CDR3 reads CASSPLSVNEQFF. DNA for the CDR3: TGCGCCAGCAGCCCCTTGTCGGTCAATGAGCAGTTCTTC.

In regard to this clonotype: The germline gene is not matched at one end of the junction; a read error may be the cause. The chain couples TRBV12-3 or TRBV12-4 to TRBJ1-1; 7 nucleotides line up with TRBD1. The CDR3 is 15 residues long. The CDR3 loop reads CASRITGEVKTEAFF. The DNA for the CDR3 is TGTGCCAGCAGGATTACAGGGGAAGTGAAGACTGAAGCTTTCTTT.

This clonotype was seen only a few times. The J gene is TRBJ1-2, the V gene TRBV5-1; D remains ambiguous. CDR1 and CDR2 (germline): SGHRS, YFSETQ. V lost 1 base, J lost 8 bases, and 18 bases lay in between. This CDR3 contains 15 residues. The CDR3 reads CASSLFVGGAWGYTF. As DNA, the CDR3 is TGCGCCAGCAGCTTGTTCGTGGGAGGTGCGTGGGGCTACACCTTC.

This clonotype came up a few times. The rearrangement uses TRBV3-1 and TRBJ2-3; 7 positions agree with TRBD1. V dropped 2 bases and J dropped 0; count of bases not matched to a gene: 2. The CDR3 is 15 amino acids. Germline lookup yields CDR1 LGHDT and CDR2 YNNKEL (reference sequence). The DNA of the CDR3 is TGTGCCAGCAGCCAATGGGACAGTAGCACAGATACGCAGTATTTT. Its protein is CASSQWDSSTDTQYF.

This clonotype was counted only a few times. The chain links TRBV29-1 to TRBJ2-1; TRBD2 aligns across 11 bases. This CDR3 has 17 residues. V gave up 2 bases and J gave up 7 bases; unmatched junction bases: 13. The germline V gene has CDR1 SQVTM and CDR2 ANQGSEA. CDR3: CSVESRSSGRSRNEQFF. In DNA, the CDR3 is TGCAGCGTTGAAAGCCGTTCTAGCGGGAGGTCCCGGAATGAGCAGTTCTTC.

This clonotype was observed a few times. The chain links TRBV4-2 to TRBJ1-2; 12 nucleotides match TRBD1. Looked up from germline, CDR1 is LGHNA and CDR2 is YNFKEQ. The J segment lost 4 bases and the V segment lost 5 bases, leaving 5 bases of the junction unmatched. The CDR3 is 15 amino acids. CDR3 DNA sequence: TGTGCCAGCAGCTATGAGGGACAGGGGGCCTATGGCTACACCTTC. It specifies CASSYEGQGAYGYTF.

The table lists this clonotype with a few counts. The V gene is TRBV5-1, the J gene TRBJ2-1; 7 bases are a match to TRBD1. The germline gives CDR1 SGHRS, CDR2 YFSETQ. V shed 5 bases and J 4 bases; nucleotides not matched to a gene: 6. This CDR3 has 14 amino acids. CDR3 nucleotides: TGCGCCAGCAGTTTTGGACAGGAGTACAATGAGCAGTTCTTC. This codes for CASSFGQEYNEQFF.

This clonotype was seen at least ten times. The chain joins TRBV12-3 or TRBV12-4 to TRBJ2-7; 9 bases map to TRBD1. V shed 1 base, J shed 3 bases, and the junction held 7 bases outside the gene matches. This CDR3 is built from 16 residues. The chain's CDR3 is CASSLGPPGQGYEQYF. The CDR3 bases are TGTGCCAGCAGTTTAGGCCCACCGGGACAGGGCTACGAGCAGTACTTC.

This clonotype was seen more than once but under ten times. The chain combines TRBV27 with TRBJ1-5; D is unresolved. Germline V gene data show CDR1 as MNHEY and CDR2 as SMNVEV (reference sequence). The CDR3 loop spans 16 amino acids. V was cut by 5 bases and J by 10 bases, with 24 bases left in between. DNA of the CDR3: TGTGCCAGCAGTCCCTCAGACACTGCGTCAATGATTCCCCAGCATTTT. Its protein product is CASSPSDTASMIPQHF.

This clonotype was counted only a few times. The V call is TRBV29-1, the J call TRBJ2-7, with D possibly TRBD2 on 6 matching bases. V was trimmed by 1 base and J by 3 bases, leaving 10 bases between them. The CDR3 loop spans 13 amino acids. Germline CDR1 SQVTM, CDR2 ANQGSEA. The CDR3 region has the DNA TGCAGCGTTGAAGGGAGGGCCAGCTACGAGCAGTACTTC. Its translation is CSVEGRASYEQYF.

The chain has TRBV7-9 and TRBJ2-1; the D gene is possibly TRBD2 (5 bases). The CDR3 length is 19 residues. Trimming shortened V by 1 base and J by 0 bases, and 19 bases separated the two germline ends. The germline gives CDR1 SEHNR, CDR2 FQNEAQ (reference sequence). CDR3: CASSLGSIAQPSSYNEQFF. CDR3 DNA: TGTGCCAGCAGCTTAGGTAGTATAGCGCAGCCGAGCTCCTACAATGAGCAGTTCTTC.

The rearrangement joins TRBV6-5 to TRBJ2-1; a possible D gene is TRBD2 (7 bases). CDR1 and CDR2 from the germline V gene are MNHEY and SVGAGI. Trimming removed 2 bases from V and 7 bases from J, with 15 bases in between. This CDR3 has 15 residues. The CDR3 nucleotides are TGTGCCAGCAGTTACCGGGGGGCACCACGGAATGAGCAGTTCTTC. Translated, it gives CASSYRGAPRNEQFF.

The chain couples TRBV9 to TRBJ2-7; D gene ambiguous. This CDR3 comprises 12 residues. From germline, CDR1 is SGDLS and CDR2 YYNGEE. With 2 bases removed from V and 7 bases from J, the gap between germline ends came to 10 bases. CDR3 DNA: TGTGCCAGCAGCGTCTCTGATGAAGAGCAGTACTTC. Its protein is CASSVSDEEQYF. Full variable domain (outside the CDR3, taken from reference TRBV9 and TRBJ2-7): DSGVTQTPKHLITATGQRVTLRCSPRSGDLSVYWYQQSLDQGLQFLIQYYNGEERAKGNILERFSAQQFPDLHSELNLSSLELGDSALYFCASSVSDEEQYFGPGTRLTVT.

This rearrangement joins TRBV5-1 to TRBJ1-1; no clear D. The CDR3 sequence is 14 residues long. V lost 4 bases and J 0 bases, leaving 10 bases between the germline ends. Germline loops: CDR1 SGHRS, CDR2 YFSETQ. Here the CDR3 reads CASSQRHMNTEAFF. The CDR3 DNA reads as TGCGCCAGCAGCCAAAGGCACATGAACACTGAAGCTTTCTTT.

The chain has TRBV13 and TRBJ1-5, with 9 bases identical to TRBD1. The junction had 5 bases not matched to a gene; V was cut back by 5 bases and J by 9 bases. Germline V gene data show CDR1 as PRHDT and CDR2 as FYEKMQ (reference sequence). This CDR3 spans 13 amino acids. The CDR3 DNA reads as TGTGCCAGCAGCCTGGGACAGGGTCTGCCCCAGCATTTT. This translates into CASSLGQGLPQHF.

V gene TRBV20-1 combines with J gene TRBJ1-5; TRBD1 matches at 9 bases. The germline V gene encodes CDR1 DFQATT and CDR2 SNEGSKA (reference sequence). V was clipped by 6 bases and J by 3 bases; unmatched bases: 6. CDR3 length equals 14 residues. The CDR3 sequence is CSAPDRGDNQPQHF. The CDR3 DNA reads as TGCAGTGCCCCGGACAGGGGTGACAATCAGCCCCAGCATTTT.

V is TRBV12-3 or TRBV12-4 and J is TRBJ1-1; the match to TRBD1 covers 8 bases. V trimming: 1 base; J trimming: 10 bases; junction bases outside the gene matches: 8. The CDR3 loop spans 14 amino acids. In nucleotides, the CDR3 is TGTGCCAGCAGTTTAGGGAGACAGGGGATTGCAGCTTTCTTT. It codes for CASSLGRQGIAAFF.

The V gene is TRBV25-1, the J gene TRBJ2-2; D perhaps matches TRBD2 (6 bases). This CDR3 is 16 amino acids long. CDR1 and CDR2 from the germline V gene are MGHDK and SYGVNS. Trimming cost V 1 base and J 4 bases, with 13 bases left between them. The CDR3 protein is CASSELSQEGTGELFF. The CDR3 DNA is TGTGCCAGCAGTGAATTATCCCAGGAGGGCACCGGGGAGCTGTTTTTT.

The chain is built from TRBV24-1 and TRBJ2-1, with D possibly being TRBD1 (8 bases). The CDR3 contains 17 residues. Germline V CDR1 and CDR2: KGHDR, SFDVKD. V dropped 5 bases and J dropped 6 bases, with 22 bases sitting between them. CDR3 DNA: TGTGCCACCAGTGGGGGGGGGGCGGACAGGGAAATCAATGAGCAGTTCTTC. It translates to CATSGGGADREINEQFF.

This clonotype was found a few times. V is TRBV4-2 and J is TRBJ2-3, with 10 positions matching TRBD2. Germline V CDR1 and CDR2: LGHNA, YNFKEQ. Losses at the gene ends were 0 bases for V and 5 bases for J; bases not matched to a gene: 11. The CDR3 is made up of 18 amino acids. CDR3 bases: TGTGCCAGCAGCCAAGATTTGTTGAGCGGGAGGGCCAAAGATACGCAGTATTTT. It codes for CASSQDLLSGRAKDTQYF.

The V and J genes are TRBV5-1 and TRBJ2-3; 10 nucleotides agree with TRBD1. The CDR3 contains 16 residues. Unmatched junction bases numbered 6, after V lost 1 base and J lost 4 bases. Germline loops: CDR1 SGHRS, CDR2 YFSETQ. The DNA of the CDR3 is TGCGCCAGCAGCTTGAGACGGGACAGGGGCCCAGATACGCAGTATTTT. Protein sequence: CASSLRRDRGPDTQYF.

The CDR3 reads CSATRTGRMNEQFF. CDR3 nucleotides: TGCAGTGCTACACGGACAGGGCGGATGAATGAGCAGTTCTTC. The chain carries TRBV20-1 and TRBJ2-1, with 8 bases identical to TRBD1. The germline V gene has CDR1 DFQATT and CDR2 SNEGSKA (reference sequence). Trimming removed 4 bases from V and 7 bases from J; junction bases left unmatched: 9. This CDR3 region has 14 residues.

This clonotype has a handful of counts. V usage is TRBV5-1 and J usage is TRBJ2-4; 7 bases map to TRBD2. Germline V lookup: CDR1 SGHRS, CDR2 YFSETQ. The CDR3 covers 11 residues. V lost 7 bases and J lost 8; bases outside the gene matches: 3. The CDR3 DNA sequence: TGCGCCAGCCGGGGGGAGGACATTCAGTACTTC. Translating gives CASRGEDIQYF. Based on the CDR3 plus reference TRBV5-1 and TRBJ2-4, the full variable domain is KAGVTQTPRYLIKTRGQQVTLSCSPISGHRSVSWYQQTPGQGLQFLFEYFSETQRNKGNFPGRFSGRQFSNSRSEMNVSTLELGDSALYLCASRGEDIQYFGAGTRLSVL.